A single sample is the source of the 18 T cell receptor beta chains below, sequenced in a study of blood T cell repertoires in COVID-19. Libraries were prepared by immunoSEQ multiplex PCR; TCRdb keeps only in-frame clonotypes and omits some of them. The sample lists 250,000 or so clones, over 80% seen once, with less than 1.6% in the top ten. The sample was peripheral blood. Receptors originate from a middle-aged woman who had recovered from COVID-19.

The CDR3 DNA is TGTGCCAGCCCGGGGAGGAACACTGAAGCTTTCTTT. Translated, it gives CASPGRNTEAFF. The chain is built from TRBV6-1 and TRBJ1-1; unclear D gene. V gave up 8 bases and J gave up 1 base, with 8 bases separating them. The germline CDR1 and CDR2 sequences are MNHNS and SASEGT. The CDR3 covers 12 residues.

CDR3 amino acids: CASSPSGGSTDTQYF. The CDR3 DNA reads TGTGCCAGCAGTCCCAGCGGGGGGAGCACAGATACGCAGTATTTT. The rearrangement uses TRBV6-5 and TRBJ2-3; 9 positions match TRBD2. V shed 5 bases and J 0 bases; nucleotides not matched to a gene: 3. Germline values: CDR1 MNHEY, CDR2 SVGAGI. The CDR3 has 15 amino acids.

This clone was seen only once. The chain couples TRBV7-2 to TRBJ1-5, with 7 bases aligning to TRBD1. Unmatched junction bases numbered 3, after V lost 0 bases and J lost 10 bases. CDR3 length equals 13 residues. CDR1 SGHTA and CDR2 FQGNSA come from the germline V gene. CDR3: CASSLARDSPQHF. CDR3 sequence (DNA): TGTGCCAGCAGCTTAGCCCGGGACAGCCCCCAGCATTTT.

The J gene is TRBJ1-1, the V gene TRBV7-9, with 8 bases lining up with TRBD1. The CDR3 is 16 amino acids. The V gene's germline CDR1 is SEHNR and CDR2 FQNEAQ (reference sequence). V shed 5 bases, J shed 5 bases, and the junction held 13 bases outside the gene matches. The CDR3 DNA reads TGTGCCAGCAGCCCCCTCCCGTGGCAGGGGGCGACTGAAGCTTTCTTT. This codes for CASSPLPWQGATEAFF.

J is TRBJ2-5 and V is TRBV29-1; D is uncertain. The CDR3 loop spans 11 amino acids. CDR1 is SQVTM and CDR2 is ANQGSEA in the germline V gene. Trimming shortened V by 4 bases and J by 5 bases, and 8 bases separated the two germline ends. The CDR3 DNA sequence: TGCAGCGTTGCACAGTGGGAGACCCAGTACTTC. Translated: CSVAQWETQYF.

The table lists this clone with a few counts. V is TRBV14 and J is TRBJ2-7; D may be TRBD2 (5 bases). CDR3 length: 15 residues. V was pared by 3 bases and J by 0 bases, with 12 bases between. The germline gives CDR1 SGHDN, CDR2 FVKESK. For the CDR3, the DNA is TGTGCCAGCAGCCACCTACTAGTTACCTCCTACGAGCAGTACTTC. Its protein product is CASSHLLVTSYEQYF.

This CDR3 reads CASSTGQGAFYEQYF. The CDR3 nucleotides are TGTGCCAGCAGCACGGGACAGGGGGCTTTCTACGAGCAGTACTTC. V and J are TRBV9 and TRBJ2-7, with 12 bases matching TRBD1. Germline V gene sequence: CDR1 SGDLS, CDR2 YYNGEE. The V segment lost 4 bases and the J segment 3 bases; nucleotides outside the gene matches: 5. This CDR3 region has 15 residues.

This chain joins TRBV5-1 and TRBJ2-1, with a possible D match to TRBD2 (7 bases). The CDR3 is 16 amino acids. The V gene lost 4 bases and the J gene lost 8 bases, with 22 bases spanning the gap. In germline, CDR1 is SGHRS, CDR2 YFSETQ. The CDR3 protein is CASSTPRGGATYEQFF. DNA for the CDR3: TGCGCCAGCAGCACACCAAGGGGGGGCGCGACCTATGAGCAGTTCTTC.

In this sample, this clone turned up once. The CDR3 loop reads CASSPGQPYGYTF. CDR3 nucleotide sequence: TGTGCCAGCAGCCCCGGACAGCCCTATGGCTACACCTTC. The V and J genes are TRBV11-2 and TRBJ1-2; TRBD1 might be the D (6 bases). Trimming took off 5 bases at V and 4 bases at J, with 11 bases between the two ends. Germline CDR1 and CDR2: SGHAT and FQNNGV. This CDR3 comprises 13 residues.

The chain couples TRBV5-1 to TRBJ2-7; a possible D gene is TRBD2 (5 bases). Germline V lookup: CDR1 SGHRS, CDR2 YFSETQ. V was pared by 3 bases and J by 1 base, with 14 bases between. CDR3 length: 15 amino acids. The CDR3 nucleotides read TGCGCCAGCAGCTCCGTACAACTAGGTTCCTACGAGCAGTACTTC. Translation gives CASSSVQLGSYEQYF.

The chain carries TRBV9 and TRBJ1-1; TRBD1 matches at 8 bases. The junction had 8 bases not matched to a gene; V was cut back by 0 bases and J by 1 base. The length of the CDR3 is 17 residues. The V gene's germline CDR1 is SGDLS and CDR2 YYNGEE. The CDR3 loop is CASSVGQGAIGNTEAFF. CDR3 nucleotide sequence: TGTGCCAGCAGCGTAGGGCAGGGGGCTATTGGGAACACTGAAGCTTTCTTT.

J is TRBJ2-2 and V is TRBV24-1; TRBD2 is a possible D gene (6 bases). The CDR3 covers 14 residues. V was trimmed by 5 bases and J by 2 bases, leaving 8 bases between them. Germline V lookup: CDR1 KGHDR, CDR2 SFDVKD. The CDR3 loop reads CATSAGDNTGELFF. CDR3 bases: TGTGCCACCAGTGCGGGGGACAACACCGGGGAGCTGTTTTTT.

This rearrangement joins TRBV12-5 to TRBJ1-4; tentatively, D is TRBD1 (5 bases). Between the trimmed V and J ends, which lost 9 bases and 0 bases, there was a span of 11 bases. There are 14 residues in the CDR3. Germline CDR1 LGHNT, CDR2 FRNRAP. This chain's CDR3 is CASARESTNEKLFF. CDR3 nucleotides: TGTGCTAGCGCCAGGGAATCAACTAATGAAAAACTGTTTTTT.

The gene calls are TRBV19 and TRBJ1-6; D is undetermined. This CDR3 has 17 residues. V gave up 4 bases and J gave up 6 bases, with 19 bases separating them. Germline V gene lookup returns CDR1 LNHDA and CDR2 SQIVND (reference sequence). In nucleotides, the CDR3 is TGTGCCAGTAGTACCCCCGCAGGATGGGTCCCTAATTCACCCCTCCACTTT. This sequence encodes CASSTPAGWVPNSPLHF.

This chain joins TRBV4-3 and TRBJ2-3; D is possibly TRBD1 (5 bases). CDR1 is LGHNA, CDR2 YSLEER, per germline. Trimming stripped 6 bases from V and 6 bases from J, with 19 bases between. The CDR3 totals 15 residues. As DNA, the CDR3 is TGCGCCAGCAGTCCCCGTGACCCAGGGTTCGATACGCAGTATTTT. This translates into CASSPRDPGFDTQYF.

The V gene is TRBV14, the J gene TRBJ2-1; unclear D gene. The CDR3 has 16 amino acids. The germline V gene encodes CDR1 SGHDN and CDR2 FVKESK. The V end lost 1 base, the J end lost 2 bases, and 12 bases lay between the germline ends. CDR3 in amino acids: CASSQALSATYNEQFF. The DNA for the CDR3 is TGTGCCAGCAGCCAAGCACTATCCGCCACCTACAATGAGCAGTTCTTC. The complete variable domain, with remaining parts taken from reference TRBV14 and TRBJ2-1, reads EAGVTQFPSHSVIEKGQTVTLRCDPISGHDNLYWYRRVMGKEIKFLLHFVKESKQDESGMPNNRFLAERTGGTYSTLKVQPAELEDSGVYFCASSQALSATYNEQFFGPGTRLTVL.

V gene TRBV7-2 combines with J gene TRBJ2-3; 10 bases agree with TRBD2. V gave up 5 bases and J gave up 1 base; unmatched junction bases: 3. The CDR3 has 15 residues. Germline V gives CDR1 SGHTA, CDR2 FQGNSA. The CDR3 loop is CASSTLAGGTDTQYF. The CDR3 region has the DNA TGTGCCAGCAGCACCCTAGCGGGGGGCACAGATACGCAGTATTTT.

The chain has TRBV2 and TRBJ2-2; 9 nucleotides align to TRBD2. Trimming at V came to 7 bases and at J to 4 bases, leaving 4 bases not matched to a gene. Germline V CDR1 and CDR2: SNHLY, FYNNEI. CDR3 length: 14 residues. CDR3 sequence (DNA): TGTGCCAGCACGGAGCGGGGGGTCACCGGGGAGCTGTTTTTT. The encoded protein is CASTERGVTGELFF.